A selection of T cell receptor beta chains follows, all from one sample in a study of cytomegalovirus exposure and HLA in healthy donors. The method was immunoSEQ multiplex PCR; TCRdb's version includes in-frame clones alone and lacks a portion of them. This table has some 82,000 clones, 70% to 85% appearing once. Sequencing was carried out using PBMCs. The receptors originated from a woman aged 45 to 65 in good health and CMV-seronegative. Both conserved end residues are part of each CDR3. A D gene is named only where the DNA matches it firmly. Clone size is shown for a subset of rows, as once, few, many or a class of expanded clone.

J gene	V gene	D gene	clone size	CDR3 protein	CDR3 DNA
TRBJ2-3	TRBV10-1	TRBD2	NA	CANTSIRLSGGSTDTQYF	TGCGCCAACACTTCAATTCGTCTTAGCGGGGGTAGCACAGATACGCAGTATTTT
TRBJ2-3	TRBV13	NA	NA	CASSLVAPSGGAGDTQYF	TGTGCCAGCAGCTTAGTGGCCCCTTCTGGCGGGGCGGGGGATACGCAGTATTTT
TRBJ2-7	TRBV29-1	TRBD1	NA	CSAGQDSYEQYF	TGCAGCGCCGGACAGGACTCCTACGAGCAGTACTTC
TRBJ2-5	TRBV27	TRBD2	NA	CASSLTSPGVETQYF	TGTGCCAGCAGTTTGACTAGCCCGGGTGTGGAGACCCAGTACTTC
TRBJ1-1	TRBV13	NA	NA	CASSWGRNTEAFF	TGTGCCAGCAGCTGGGGCAGGAACACTGAAGCTTTCTTT
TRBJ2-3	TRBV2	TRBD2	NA	CASSRAGGPADTQYF	TGTGCCAGCAGTCGAGCGGGGGGGCCCGCAGATACGCAGTATTTT
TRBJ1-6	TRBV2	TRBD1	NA	CASSEGQGNNSPLHF	TGTGCCAGCAGCGAGGGACAGGGGAATAATTCACCCCTCCACTTT
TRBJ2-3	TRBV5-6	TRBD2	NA	CASRSTSGTIWLGTQYF	TGTGCCAGCAGATCGACTAGCGGGACCATCTGGTTGGGTACGCAGTATTTT
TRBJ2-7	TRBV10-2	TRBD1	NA	CASSESLNRGRNEQYF	TGCGCCAGCAGTGAGTCCCTAAACAGGGGGAGGAACGAGCAGTACTTC
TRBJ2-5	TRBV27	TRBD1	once	CASSSDALRTGPFQETQYF	TGTGCCAGCAGTTCAGACGCGTTAAGGACAGGGCCCTTCCAAGAGACCCAGTACTTC
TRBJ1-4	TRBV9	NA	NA	CASSVEGERGEKLFF	TGTGCCAGCAGCGTAGAAGGGGAAAGGGGTGAAAAACTGTTTTTT
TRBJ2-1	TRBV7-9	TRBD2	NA	CASSLGTSGYNEQFF	TGTGCCAGCAGCTTAGGGACTAGCGGTTACAATGAGCAGTTCTTC
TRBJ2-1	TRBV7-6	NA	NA	CASSPLGGEQFF	TGTGCCAGCAGCCCATTGGGGGGTGAGCAGTTCTTC
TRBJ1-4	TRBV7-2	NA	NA	CASSPRGSNEKLFF	TGTGCCAGCAGCCCCAGGGGCAGTAATGAAAAACTGTTTTTT
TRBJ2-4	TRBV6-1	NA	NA	CASSEALALAKNIQYF	TGTGCCAGCAGTGAAGCGCTAGCGCTAGCCAAAAACATTCAGTACTTC
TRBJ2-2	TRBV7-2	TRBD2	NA	CASKRIAGGPNTGELFF	TGTGCCAGCAAGCGGATAGCGGGGGGGCCGAACACCGGGGAGCTGTTTTTT
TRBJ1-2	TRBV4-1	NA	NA	CASSQAPSGGGYGYTF	TGCGCCAGCAGCCAAGCCCCCTCCGGGGGTGGCTATGGCTACACCTTC
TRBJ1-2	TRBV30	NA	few	CAWIFGQGYGYTF	TGTGCCTGGATCTTTGGGCAGGGCTATGGCTACACCTTC